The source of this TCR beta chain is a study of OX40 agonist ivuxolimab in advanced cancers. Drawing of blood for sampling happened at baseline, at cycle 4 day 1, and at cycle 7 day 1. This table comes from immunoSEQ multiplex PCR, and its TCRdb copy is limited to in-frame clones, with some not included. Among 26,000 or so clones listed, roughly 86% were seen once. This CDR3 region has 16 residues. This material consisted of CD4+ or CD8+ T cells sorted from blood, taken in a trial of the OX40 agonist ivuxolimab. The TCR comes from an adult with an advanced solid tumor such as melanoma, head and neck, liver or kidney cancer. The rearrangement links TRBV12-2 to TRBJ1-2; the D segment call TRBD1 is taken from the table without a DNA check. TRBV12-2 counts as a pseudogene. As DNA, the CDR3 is TGTGCAAGTCGCTTAGCCCGGACAAAAATCACCTATGGCTACACCTTC. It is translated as CASRLARTKITYGYTF.